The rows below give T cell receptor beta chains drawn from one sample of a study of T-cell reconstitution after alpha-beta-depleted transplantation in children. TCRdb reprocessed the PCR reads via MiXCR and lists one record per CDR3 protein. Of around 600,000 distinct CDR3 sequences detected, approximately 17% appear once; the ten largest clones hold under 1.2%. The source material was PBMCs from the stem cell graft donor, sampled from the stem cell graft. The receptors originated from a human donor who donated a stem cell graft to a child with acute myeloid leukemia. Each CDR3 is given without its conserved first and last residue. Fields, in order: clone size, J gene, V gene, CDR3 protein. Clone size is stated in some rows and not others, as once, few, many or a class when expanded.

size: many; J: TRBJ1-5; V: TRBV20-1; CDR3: SARRGITGQPQH
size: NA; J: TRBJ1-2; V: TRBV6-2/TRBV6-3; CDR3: ATADRSNYGYT
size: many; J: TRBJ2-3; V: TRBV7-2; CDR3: ASSSRDRSTDTQY
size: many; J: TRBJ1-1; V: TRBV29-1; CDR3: SVVVGGGAF
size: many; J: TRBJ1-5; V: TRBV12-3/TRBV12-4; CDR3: ASKGGGGQPQH
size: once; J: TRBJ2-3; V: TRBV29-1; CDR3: SARPDSRDRTDTQY
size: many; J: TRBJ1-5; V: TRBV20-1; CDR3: SAGTGRGNQPQH
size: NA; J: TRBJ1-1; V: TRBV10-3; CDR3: APWGPNTEAF
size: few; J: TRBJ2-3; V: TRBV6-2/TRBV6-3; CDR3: ASSWGSGVPDTQY
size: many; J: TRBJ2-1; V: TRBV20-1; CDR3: SVHEQF
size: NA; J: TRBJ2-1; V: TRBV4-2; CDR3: ASSQGDPYNEQF
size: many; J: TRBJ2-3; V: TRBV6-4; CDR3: ASSEGWEDTDTQY
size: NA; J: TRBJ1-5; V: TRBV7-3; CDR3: AISLRGAAYSNQPQH
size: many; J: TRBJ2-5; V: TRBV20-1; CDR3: SAPSTGETQY
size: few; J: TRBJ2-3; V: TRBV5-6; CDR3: ASSLEGGDLGDTQY
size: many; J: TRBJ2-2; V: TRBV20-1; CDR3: SARGTGGTGELF
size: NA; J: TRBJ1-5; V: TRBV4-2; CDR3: ASSQGPRGDQPQH